A single sample gave rise to the 12 T cell receptor beta chains below, sequenced in a study of post-analysis software for immune sequencing data. The study's findings and limits: Comparison of patients with controls showed 5 or 6 TRBV segments more frequent in patients, TRBV5-6, TRBV5-1 and TRBV20-1 among them.

Each TCR beta cDNA library carried unique molecular identifiers. TCRdb recomputed calls from the PCR reads with MiXCR, one row per CDR3 protein. The table records around 770,000 distinct CDR3 sequences, 40% to 55% of them present only once. No antigen is known for these receptors. Material for sequencing was blood. The receptors here all came from a girl aged 5-17 years with multiple sclerosis.

Only a few counts were recorded for this clonotype. In nucleotides, the CDR3 is TGCAGCGTTCCTTACACATGGGGCCATGGCTACACCTTC. This translates into CSVPYTWGHGYTF. The genes are TRBV29-1 and TRBJ1-2, with D perhaps matching TRBD1 (5 bases). Looked up from germline, CDR1 is SQVTM and CDR2 is ANQGSEA. V lost 5 bases to trimming and J lost 6 bases, with 16 bases between them. The CDR3 contains 13 residues. Based on the CDR3 plus reference TRBV29-1 and TRBJ1-2, the full variable domain is SAVISQKPSRDICQRGTSLTIQCQVDSQVTMMFWYRQQPGQSLTLIATANQGSEATYESGFVIDKFPISRPNLTFSTLTVSNMSPEDSSIYLCSVPYTWGHGYTFGSGTRLTVV.

The chain combines TRBV6-1 with TRBJ2-7; 11 bases fit TRBD1. The CDR3 runs 19 residues. Germline-derived CDR1 and CDR2 are MNHNS and SASEGT. After removal of 2 bases from V and 3 bases from J, the junction contained 15 bases not matched to a gene. The CDR3 DNA follows: TGTGCCAGCAGTGAACGAACGGGGGGAGTGGGGACAGGGGGCTACGAGCAGTACTTC. It encodes CASSERTGGVGTGGYEQYF.

This clonotype was detected a few times. V usage is TRBV20-1 and J usage is TRBJ2-1; 13 nucleotides match TRBD2. Germline values: CDR1 DFQATT, CDR2 SNEGSKA (reference sequence). The CDR3 is made up of 16 amino acids. V was clipped by 0 bases and J by 6 bases; unmatched bases: 5. CDR3 coding DNA: TGCAGTGCTAGAGATCGGGGACTAGCGGGACTCAATGAGCAGTTCTTC. Encoded protein: CSARDRGLAGLNEQFF.

Here the CDR3 reads CSAETSYEQYF. DNA for the CDR3: TGCAGCGCAGAAACTAGCTACGAGCAGTACTTC. The rearrangement joins TRBV29-1 to TRBJ2-7; D may be TRBD2 (5 bases). The CDR3 loop spans 11 amino acids. Germline values: CDR1 SQVTM, CDR2 ANQGSEA. Deletions cut 7 bases from V and 3 bases from J, with 10 bases between.

This clonotype came up a few times. V usage is TRBV7-8 and J usage is TRBJ2-5; tentatively, D is TRBD1 (5 bases). Germline V gives CDR1 SGHVS, CDR2 FQNEAQ. V dropped 1 base and J dropped 4 bases, with 7 bases sitting between them. The CDR3 has 13 amino acids. CDR3 region: CASSLVRVETQYF. For the CDR3, the DNA is TGTGCCAGCAGCTTAGTCAGGGTAGAGACCCAGTACTTC.

This chain connects TRBV3-1 to TRBJ2-1; D may correspond to TRBD1 or TRBD2 (5 bases each). The CDR3 is made up of 13 amino acids. Germline V gene sequence: CDR1 LGHDT, CDR2 YNNKEL (reference sequence). V gave up 4 bases and J gave up 15 bases, with 19 bases separating them. The CDR3 DNA sequence: TGTGCCAGCAGCCCCCCGGGTCAGGGACGTCGGTTCTTC. It translates to CASSPPGQGRRFF.

This clonotype was found once. The gene calls are TRBV7-8 and TRBJ2-1, with a tentative D call TRBD1 (6 bases). There are 16 residues in the CDR3. The V end was cut by 5 bases, the J end by 0 bases, with 14 bases between. CDR1 and CDR2 (germline): SGHVS, FQNEAQ. CDR3 DNA sequence: TGTGCCAGCAGCCAACCGACAGGCAGCTCCTACAATGAGCAGTTCTTC. This codes for CASSQPTGSSYNEQFF. The variable domain in full, completed from reference TRBV7-8 and TRBJ2-1, reads GAGVSQSPRYKVAKRGQDVALRCDPISGHVSLFWYQQALGQGPEFLTYFQNEAQLDKSGLPSDRFFAERPEGSVSTLKIQRTQQEDSAVYLCASSQPTGSSYNEQFFGPGTRLTVL.

This clonotype was seen a handful of times. This chain connects TRBV12-3 or TRBV12-4 to TRBJ2-7; D is perhaps TRBD2 (5 bases). The CDR3 is 12 residues long. Trimming removed 3 bases at V and 7 bases at J, with 10 bases between. The CDR3 is CASSFGPGEQYF. The CDR3 DNA reads TGTGCCAGCAGTTTTGGACCGGGGGAGCAGTACTTC.

This clonotype was counted between two and nine times. The chain uses TRBV5-1 and TRBJ2-7; 7 bases align to TRBD2. The germline CDR1 and CDR2 sequences are SGHRS and YFSETQ. The CDR3 length is 14 residues. After removal of 7 bases from V and 0 bases from J, the junction contained 7 bases not matched to a gene. CDR3 sequence reads: CASEPGLNSYEQYF. The DNA for the CDR3 is TGCGCCAGCGAACCGGGACTAAACTCCTACGAGCAGTACTTC. Full variable domain (rest looked up from reference TRBV5-1 and TRBJ2-7): KAGVTQTPRYLIKTRGQQVTLSCSPISGHRSVSWYQQTPGQGLQFLFEYFSETQRNKGNFPGRFSGRQFSNSRSEMNVSTLELGDSALYLCASEPGLNSYEQYFGPGTRLTVT.

The chain carries TRBV12-5 and TRBJ1-5; the D gene is possibly TRBD1 (5 bases). Trimming pared 9 bases from V and 1 base from J, leaving 28 bases between. This CDR3 region has 19 residues. The germline CDR1 and CDR2 sequences are LGHNT and FRNRAP. The chain's CDR3 is CASGPEGPHPPESNQPQHF. The DNA of the CDR3 is TGTGCTAGCGGTCCGGAGGGGCCCCACCCCCCGGAGAGCAATCAGCCCCAGCATTTT.

V usage is TRBV6-2 or TRBV6-3 and J usage is TRBJ1-2; D is ambiguous. Trimming took 6 bases from V and 4 from J, leaving 15 bases between them. Germline values: CDR1 MNHEY, CDR2 SVGEGT. The CDR3 is 14 amino acids. CDR3 residues: CASSINMDRYGYTF. The CDR3 DNA reads TGTGCCAGCAGCATTAATATGGACCGCTATGGCTACACCTTC.

This clonotype was detected only once. This chain links TRBV11-3 with TRBJ2-5, with 8 bases identical to TRBD1. The V and J ends lost 5 bases and 13 bases, in that order; junction bases with no gene match: 9. CDR3 size: 12 residues. In germline, CDR1 is SGHNT, CDR2 YENEEA. CDR3 DNA: TGTGCCAGCAGCGTGGGGACAGGTTGGTTGTACTTC. Amino acid sequence: CASSVGTGWLYF.